The source of this T cell receptor beta chain is a study of T-cell memory formation after mild COVID-19. Each CDR3 protein gets one entry after TCRdb re-called the 5' RACE reads with MiXCR. Seen here are hundreds of thousands of distinct CDR3 sequences, around 28% observed once, and the top ten hold approximately 12%. The germline V gene encodes CDR1 SGHTA and CDR2 FQGNSA. CDR3 length: 13 amino acids. Losses at the gene ends were 5 bases for V and 6 bases for J; bases not matched to a gene: 1. This clonotype was counted at least ten times. This chain joins TRBV7-2 and TRBJ1-2; TRBD1 agrees at 12 bases. This clonotype was obtained from an adult woman who had mild COVID-19 (a few samples of this study predate the infection). Cell type and time point are not known. The specimen sequenced was PBMCs or a T cell subset sorted from them (not recorded which). This chain's CDR3 is CASSRDRGHGYTF. CDR3 DNA: TGTGCCAGCAGCCGGGACAGGGGGCATGGCTACACCTTC.